Below, 4 T cell receptor beta chains from the same sample are listed, as sequenced in a study of tissue T cells after allogeneic stem cell transplantation. The data were produced by immunoSEQ multiplex PCR, yet TCRdb's version contains in-frame clones alone and is incomplete. In the table there are about 48,000 clones, approximately 70% of which are singletons. The specimen was sorted cells pooled from one or two spleens. The source of these receptors is a pool of C57BL/6 mice in good health.

This clone was picked up a small number of times. Genes here carry mouse names. Sequencing ends 1 residue short of the CDR3 end; the germline J gene provides the rest. This rearrangement joins TRBV31 to TRBJ2-7; 10 bases match TRBD1. The germline CDR1 and CDR2 sequences are GKSSPN and SITVG. This CDR3 is 14 amino acids long. The V and J ends lost 2 bases and 5 bases, in that order; junction bases with no gene match: 6. The sequenced CDR3 bases are TGTGCCTGGAGTGACCGGGGACAGGGGAATGAACAGTAC. This gives the protein CAWSDRGQGNEQY. In full, the CDR3 reads CAWSDRGQGNEQYF.

As regards this clone: The listed genes are named as in mouse. The missing CDR3 end, 1 residue past where the read stops, is filled in from the germline J gene. The chain is built from TRBV19 and TRBJ2-1; D not certain. Germline V gene data show CDR1 as FNHDT and CDR2 as SITEND (reference sequence). The length of the CDR3 is 13 residues. V was trimmed by 2 bases and J by 6 bases, leaving 9 bases between them. The CDR3 bases that were read are TGTGCCAGCAGTATTCGCGGGGTTGCTGAGCAGTTC. Translation: CASSIRGVAEQF. In full, the CDR3 is CASSIRGVAEQFF.

Comments on this clone: Germline and genes: mouse. The CDR3 end is not reached by the read, which stops 1 residue before it; the germline J gene fills it in. The chain joins TRBV19 to TRBJ2-3; 7 positions match TRBD2. The CDR3 covers 12 residues. V shed 5 bases and J 6 bases; nucleotides not matched to a gene: 3. Germline CDR1 is FNHDT and CDR2 is SITEND (reference sequence). The sequenced part of the CDR3 DNA is TGTGCCAGCAGCCCGGGGGGGGAAACGCTGTAT. It codes for CASSPGGETLY. The whole CDR3 is CASSPGGETLYF. Supplemented by reference TRBV19 and TRBJ2-3, the full variable domain reads GGIITQTPKFLIGQEGQKLTLKCQQNFNHDTMYWYRQDSGKGLRLIYYSITENDLQKGDLSEGYDASREKKSSFSLTVTSAQKNEMAVFLCASSPGGETLYFGSGTRLTVL.

A note on this clone: Here the gene names and germline are mouse. The CDR3 extends 1 residue past the end of the read, so its final part is completed from the germline J gene. The chain joins TRBV16 to TRBJ1-1, with a weak D call TRBD1 (6 bases). This CDR3 has 14 residues. Germline assignment: CDR1 SGHSA and CDR2 FRNQAP. Trimming cost V 0 bases and J 4 bases, with 9 bases left between them. The chain's CDR3 is CASSLDRRGTEVFF. Incomplete CDR3 DNA: TGTGCAAGCAGCTTAGATCGCAGGGGCACAGAAGTCTTC.